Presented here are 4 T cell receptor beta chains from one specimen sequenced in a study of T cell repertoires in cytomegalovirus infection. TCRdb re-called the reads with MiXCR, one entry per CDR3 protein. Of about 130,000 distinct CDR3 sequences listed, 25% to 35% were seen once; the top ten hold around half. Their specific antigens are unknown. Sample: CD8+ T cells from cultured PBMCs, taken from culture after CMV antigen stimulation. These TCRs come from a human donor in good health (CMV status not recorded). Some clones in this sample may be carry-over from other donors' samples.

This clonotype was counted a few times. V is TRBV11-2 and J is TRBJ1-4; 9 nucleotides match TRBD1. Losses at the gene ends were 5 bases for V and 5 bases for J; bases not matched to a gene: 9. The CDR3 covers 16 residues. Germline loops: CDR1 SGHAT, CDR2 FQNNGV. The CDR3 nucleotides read TGTGCCAGCAGCAGCCGACAGGGGGAAAAGAATGAAAAACTGTTTTTT. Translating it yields CASSSRQGEKNEKLFF.

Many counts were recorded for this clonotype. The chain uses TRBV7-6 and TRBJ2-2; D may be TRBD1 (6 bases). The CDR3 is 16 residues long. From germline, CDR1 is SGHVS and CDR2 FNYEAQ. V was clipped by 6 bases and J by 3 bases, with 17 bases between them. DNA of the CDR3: TGTGCCAGCAGGGACAGTATTAGAGGGGACACCGGGGAGCTGTTTTTT. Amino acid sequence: CASRDSIRGDTGELFF.

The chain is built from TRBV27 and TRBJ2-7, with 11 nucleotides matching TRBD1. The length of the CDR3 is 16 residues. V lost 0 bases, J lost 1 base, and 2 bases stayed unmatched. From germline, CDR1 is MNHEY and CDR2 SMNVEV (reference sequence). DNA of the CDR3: TGTGCCAGCAGTTTATCCGGGACAGGGGGGTCCTACGAGCAGTACTTC. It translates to CASSLSGTGGSYEQYF.

CDR3 in DNA: TGTGCCAGCAGAGGACAGGGAGACAGAAACACCGGGGAGCTGTTTTTT. As protein: CASRGQGDRNTGELFF. The V gene is TRBV2, the J gene TRBJ2-2; 8 bases are shared with TRBD1. The CDR3 extends over 16 amino acids. V lost 6 bases and J lost 2; bases outside the gene matches: 8. Germline V gene lookup returns CDR1 SNHLY and CDR2 FYNNEI.